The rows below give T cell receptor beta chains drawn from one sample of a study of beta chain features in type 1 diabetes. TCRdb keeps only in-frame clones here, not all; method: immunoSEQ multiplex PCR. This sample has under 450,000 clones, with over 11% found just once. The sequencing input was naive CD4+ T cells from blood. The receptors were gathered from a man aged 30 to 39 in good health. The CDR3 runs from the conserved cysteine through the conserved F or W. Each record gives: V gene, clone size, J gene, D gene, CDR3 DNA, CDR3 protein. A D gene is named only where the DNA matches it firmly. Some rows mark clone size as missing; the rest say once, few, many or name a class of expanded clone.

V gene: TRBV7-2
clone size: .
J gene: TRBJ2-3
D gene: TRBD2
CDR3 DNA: TGTGCCAGCAGGCGGACTAGCGGGGATGATACGCAGTATTTT
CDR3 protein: CASRRTSGDDTQYF

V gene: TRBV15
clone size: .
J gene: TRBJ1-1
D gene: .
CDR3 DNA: TGTGCCACCAGCAGAGATCTGTTGAACACTGAAGCTTTCTTT
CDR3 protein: CATSRDLLNTEAFF

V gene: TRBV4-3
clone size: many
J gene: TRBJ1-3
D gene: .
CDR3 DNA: TGCGCCAGCAGCCAAGGAGGTCGTTCGGACACCATATATTTT
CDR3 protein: CASSQGGRSDTIYF

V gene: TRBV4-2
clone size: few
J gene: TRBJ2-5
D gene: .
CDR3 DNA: TGTGCCAGCAGCCAAGAGGGCCGAGGGCAGGTGGGGACCCAGTACTTC
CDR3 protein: CASSQEGRGQVGTQYF

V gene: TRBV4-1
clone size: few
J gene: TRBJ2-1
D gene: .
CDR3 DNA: TGCGCCAGCGCCGTTGACAGCAACTACAATGAGCAGTTCTTC
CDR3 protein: CASAVDSNYNEQFF

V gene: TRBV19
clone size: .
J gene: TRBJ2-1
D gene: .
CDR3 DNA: TGTGCCGCTACCGACGAAATCTACAATGAGCAGTTCTTC
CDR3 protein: CAATDEIYNEQFF

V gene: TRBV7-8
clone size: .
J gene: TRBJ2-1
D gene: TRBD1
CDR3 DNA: TGTGCCAGCAGCCCGGGACAGGGCTCCTACAATGAGCAGTTCTTC
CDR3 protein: CASSPGQGSYNEQFF

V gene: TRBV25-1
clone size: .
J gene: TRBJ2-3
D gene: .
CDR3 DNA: TGTGCCAGCACCTTTACAGGGACAGATACGCAGTATTTT
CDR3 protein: CASTFTGTDTQYF

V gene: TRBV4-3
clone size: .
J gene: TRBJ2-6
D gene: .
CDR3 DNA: TGCGCCAGCAGCCAAGAAGCGGCTGGGGCCAACGTCCTGACTTTC
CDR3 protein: CASSQEAAGANVLTF

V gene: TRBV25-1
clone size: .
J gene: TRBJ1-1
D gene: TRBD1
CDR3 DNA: TGTGCCAGCGGGTCAGGGGGCCTTGAAGCTTTCTTT
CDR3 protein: CASGSGGLEAFF

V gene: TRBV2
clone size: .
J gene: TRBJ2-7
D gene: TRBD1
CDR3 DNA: TGTGCCAGCAAGGAGGGACAGGGTTCCTACGAGCAGTACTTC
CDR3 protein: CASKEGQGSYEQYF

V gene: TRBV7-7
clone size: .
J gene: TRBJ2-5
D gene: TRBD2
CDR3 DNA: TGTGCCAGCAGCCTTCTAGCGGGGGCTCGCGAGACCCAGTACTTC
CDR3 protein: CASSLLAGARETQYF

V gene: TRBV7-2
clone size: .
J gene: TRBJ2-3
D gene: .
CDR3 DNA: TGTGCCAGCAGCCAGGGAACCAGGTTACGAGATACGCAGTATTTT
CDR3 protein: CASSQGTRLRDTQYF

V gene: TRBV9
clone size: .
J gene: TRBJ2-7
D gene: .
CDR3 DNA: TGTGCCAGCAGCCAGACGGGTGAGGGCTACGAGCAGTACTTC
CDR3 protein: CASSQTGEGYEQYF

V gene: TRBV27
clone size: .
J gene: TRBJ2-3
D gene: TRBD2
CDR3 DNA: TGTGCCAGCAGTTTCCAGCGGGGGGGTACAGATACGCAGTATTTT
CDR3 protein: CASSFQRGGTDTQYF

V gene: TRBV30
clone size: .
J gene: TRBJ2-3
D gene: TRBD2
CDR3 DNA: TGTGCCTGGAGTCTGATAGCGGGAAGCACAGATACGCAGTATTTT
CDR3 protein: CAWSLIAGSTDTQYF

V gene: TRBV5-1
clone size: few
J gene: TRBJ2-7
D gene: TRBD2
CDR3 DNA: TGCGCCAGCTCCCCTAGCGGGGGAAATTACGAGCAGTACTTC
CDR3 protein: CASSPSGGNYEQYF

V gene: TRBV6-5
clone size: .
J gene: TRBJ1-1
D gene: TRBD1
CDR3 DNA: TGTGCCAGCAGTCCCTGGACAGGGGCGTCTGAAGCTTTCTTT
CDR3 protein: CASSPWTGASEAFF